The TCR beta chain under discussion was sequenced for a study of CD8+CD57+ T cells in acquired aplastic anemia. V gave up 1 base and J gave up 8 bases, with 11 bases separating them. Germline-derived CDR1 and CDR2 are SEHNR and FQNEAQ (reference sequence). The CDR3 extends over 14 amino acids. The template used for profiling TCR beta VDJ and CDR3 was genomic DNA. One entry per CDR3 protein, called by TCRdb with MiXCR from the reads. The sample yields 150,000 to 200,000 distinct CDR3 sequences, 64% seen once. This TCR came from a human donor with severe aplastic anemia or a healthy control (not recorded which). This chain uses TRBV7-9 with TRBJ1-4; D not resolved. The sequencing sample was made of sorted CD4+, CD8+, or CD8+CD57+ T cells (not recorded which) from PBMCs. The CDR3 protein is CASSLVRGKEKLFF. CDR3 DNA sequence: TGTGCCAGCAGCTTAGTGCGGGGAAAGGAAAAACTGTTTTTT.